This TCR beta chain came from a study of spatial heterogeneity in lung cancer. Broader study findings: Ubiquitous, expanded tumor-derived TCRs were more frequently observed in blood at resection than at follow-up.

Germline V CDR1 and CDR2: SGHTA, FQGTGA. V was clipped by 5 bases and J by 2 bases, with 10 bases between them. The CDR3 totals 14 residues. In its sample, this clonotype was seen many times. Its antigen is currently unknown. Specified time point: sample taken at primary tumor resection. Extraction of whole RNA from tumor, nontumor lung or frozen PBMC preceded unsorted sequencing. TCRdb recomputed calls from the 5' RACE reads with MiXCR, one row per CDR3 protein. The table shows about 23,000 distinct CDR3 sequences, with around 4.7% occurring only once. The clonotype was recovered from a male donor with early-stage non-small cell lung cancer. The chain is built from TRBV7-3 and TRBJ1-5; D is uncertain. The specimen comprised PBMCs, sampled at surgery. The CDR3 protein is CASSRDRGNQPQHF. The CDR3 DNA reads as TGTGCCAGCAGCCGAGATAGAGGCAATCAGCCCCAGCATTTT.